Listed here are 20 T cell receptor beta chains from one sample, sequenced in a study of blood T cell repertoires in COVID-19. Produced via immunoSEQ multiplex PCR; TCRdb's table is partial and in-frame only. The data hold approximately 500,000 clones, with around nine tenths observed a single time. The sequencing sample was made of peripheral blood. These receptors came from a woman aged 50 to 60 with COVID-19, enrolled during active disease.

The gene calls are TRBV27 and TRBJ2-7, with TRBD2 matching 13 bases. The V segment lost 5 bases and the J segment 3 bases; nucleotides outside the gene matches: 7. The CDR3 sequence is 16 residues long. The germline V gene encodes CDR1 MNHEY and CDR2 SMNVEV (reference sequence). CDR3 residues: CASSTPGLAGNYEQYF. The CDR3 DNA reads TGTGCCAGCAGTACCCCGGGACTAGCGGGGAACTACGAGCAGTACTTC.

The chain has TRBV1 and TRBJ2-7; TRBD2, the table's D call, was not compared with the DNA. TRBV1 is a known pseudogene. The CDR3 is 12 residues long. This chain's CDR3 is CTSSQSRYEQYF. As DNA, the CDR3 is TGCACCAGCAGCCAATCTCGCTACGAGCAGTACTTC.

V is TRBV9 and J is TRBJ2-5, with TRBD2 matching over 13 bases. Germline-derived CDR1 and CDR2 are SGDLS and YYNGEE. This CDR3 is 15 amino acids long. The J segment lost 5 bases and the V segment lost 0 bases, leaving 1 base of the junction unmatched. Written as DNA, the CDR3 is TGTGCCAGCAGCGTAGGGGGACTAGCGGGGGAGACCCAGTACTTC. Residues: CASSVGGLAGETQYF.

This rearrangement joins TRBV28 to TRBJ1-6; 9 bases are shared with TRBD1. Germline V gives CDR1 MDHEN, CDR2 SYDVKM. V shed 4 bases, J shed 5 bases, and the junction held 12 bases outside the gene matches. The CDR3 runs 18 residues. The CDR3 region has the DNA TGTGCCAGCAGTTCCTTTCCCGGGACAGGGCACCATAATTCACCCCTCCACTTT. This gives the protein CASSSFPGTGHHNSPLHF.

The chain couples TRBV21-1 to TRBJ1-1; the table's D call, TRBD1, was not checked against the DNA. TRBV21-1 constitutes a pseudogene. The CDR3 sequence is 19 residues long. This chain's CDR3 is CASSTSRGQWSFVNTEAFF. CDR3 DNA sequence: TGTGCCAGCAGCACCAGCAGGGGGCAATGGTCGTTTGTGAACACTGAAGCTTTCTTT.

V usage is TRBV27 and J usage is TRBJ1-5; D perhaps matches TRBD1 (6 bases). Germline assignment: CDR1 MNHEY and CDR2 SMNVEV (reference sequence). The CDR3 contains 14 residues. Trimming pared 6 bases from V and 5 bases from J, leaving 14 bases between. The CDR3 bases are TGTGCCAGCAGCCCCGGGACATATGATCAGCCCCAGCATTTT. Protein product: CASSPGTYDQPQHF.

This chain connects TRBV7-9 to TRBJ1-2, with D possibly matching TRBD1 (5 bases). Trimming left V 2 bases short and J 3 bases short, with 19 bases between. The CDR3 has 17 amino acids. In germline, CDR1 is SEHNR, CDR2 FQNEAQ (reference sequence). The CDR3 DNA is TGTGCCAGCAGCTTAATCTACCAGGTGGGGCAGGACTATGGCTACACCTTC. Translated, it gives CASSLIYQVGQDYGYTF.

This sequence joins TRBV9 and TRBJ1-4; 7 bases line up with TRBD1. V gave up 5 bases and J gave up 5 bases; unmatched junction bases: 3. CDR1 and CDR2 (germline): SGDLS, YYNGEE. The CDR3 loop spans 13 amino acids. CDR3 in amino acids: CASRGTVNEKLFF. CDR3 bases: TGTGCCAGCAGGGGGACAGTGAATGAAAAACTGTTTTTT.

This rearrangement joins TRBV29-1 to TRBJ2-3; a weak D match, TRBD2 (6 bases). Trimming took off 6 bases at V and 1 base at J, with 14 bases between the two ends. Germline V gene sequence: CDR1 SQVTM, CDR2 ANQGSEA. The CDR3 consists of 14 residues. CDR3 sequence: CSVRTNQGTDTQYF. CDR3 nucleotide sequence: TGCAGCGTGCGGACTAATCAAGGCACAGATACGCAGTATTTT.

The rearrangement links TRBV21-1 to TRBJ1-5. TRBV21-1 is labeled a pseudogene. The CDR3 spans 17 residues. The CDR3 bases are TGTGCCAGCAGCCCATCAGGGAGGGCCGATAGCAATCAGCCCCAGCATTTT. This sequence encodes CASSPSGRADSNQPQHF.

The chain links TRBV30 to TRBJ2-7, with a possible D match to TRBD2 (5 bases). In germline, CDR1 is GTSNPN, CDR2 SVGIG (reference sequence). With 2 bases removed from V and 3 bases from J, the gap between germline ends came to 11 bases. CDR3 length: 13 amino acids. The CDR3 nucleotides read TGTGCCTGGAGTCCCGGACTCGTCTACGAGCAGTACTTC. It yields the protein CAWSPGLVYEQYF.

The genes are TRBV29-1 and TRBJ1-1, with TRBD1 identical over 11 bases. The trim removed 6 bases at V and 10 bases at J, leaving 1 base unmatched. The CDR3 contains 10 residues. The germline V gene encodes CDR1 SQVTM and CDR2 ANQGSEA. The CDR3 region has the DNA TGCAGCGTCGGGACAGGGGGAGCTTTCTTT. It specifies CSVGTGGAFF.

For the CDR3, the DNA is TGTGCCAGCAGCTTAAGACGACTGAACGGAAACACCATATATTTT. Its protein product is CASSLRRLNGNTIYF. The J gene is TRBJ1-3, the V gene TRBV11-2; D ambiguous. CDR1 is SGHAT and CDR2 is FQNNGV in the germline V gene. Trimming took off 2 bases at V and 4 bases at J, with 12 bases between the two ends. The CDR3 length is 15 residues.

A note on this clone: This same CDR3 is encoded by further DNA sequences in the sample. This sequence joins TRBV30 and TRBJ1-3; D unresolved. V lost 3 bases to trimming and J lost 0 bases, with 6 bases between them. Germline CDR1 GTSNPN, CDR2 SVGIG (reference sequence). CDR3 size: 13 residues. The CDR3 DNA is TGTGCCTGGAGCCTGCGCTCTGGAAACACCATATATTTT. This sequence encodes CAWSLRSGNTIYF.

The CDR3 protein is CASRHTGGRRYEQYF. CDR3 bases: TGTGCCAGCAGACATACAGGGGGCAGGAGGTACGAGCAGTACTTC. V and J are TRBV7-4 and TRBJ2-7; 9 bases are a match to TRBD1. This CDR3 has 15 amino acids. V shed 6 bases and J 4 bases; nucleotides not matched to a gene: 10. Germline values: CDR1 SGHVT, CDR2 SQSDAQ.

The chain uses TRBV10-3 and TRBJ1-2; no reliable D call. Trimming shortened V by 3 bases and J by 0 bases, and 11 bases separated the two germline ends. The CDR3 is made up of 15 amino acids. Germline V gene data show CDR1 as ENHRY and CDR2 as SYGVKD. The CDR3: CAISDPGSTNYGYTF. In nucleotides, the CDR3 is TGTGCCATCAGTGACCCGGGGAGCACTAACTATGGCTACACCTTC.

The J gene is TRBJ1-6, the V gene TRBV4-1, with a tentative D call TRBD1 (6 bases). The CDR3 has 16 amino acids. Trimming stripped 6 bases from V and 10 bases from J, with 22 bases between. Germline lookup yields CDR1 MGHRA and CDR2 YSYEKL. CDR3 sequence reads: CASRPLGVTGGSPLHF. For the CDR3, the DNA is TGCGCCAGCAGACCGCTTGGGGTGACAGGTGGATCACCCCTCCACTTT.

The J gene is TRBJ2-3, the V gene TRBV11-2; D is possibly TRBD2 (5 bases). CDR1 is SGHAT and CDR2 is FQNNGV in the germline V gene. This CDR3 contains 17 residues. The V end was cut by 0 bases, the J end by 1 base, with 14 bases between. This chain's CDR3 is CASSLDRRGEGTDTQYF. CDR3 in DNA: TGTGCCAGCAGCTTAGATCGCCGGGGTGAGGGCACAGATACGCAGTATTTT.

The chain couples TRBV11-1 to TRBJ2-6; D is unclear. CDR1 is SGHAT, CDR2 FQDESV, per germline (reference sequence). CDR3 size: 16 residues. V was shortened by 0 bases and J by 1 base, with 7 bases between the two germline ends. The CDR3 spells CASSLALASGANVLTF. In DNA, the CDR3 is TGTGCCAGCAGCTTAGCGTTGGCTTCTGGGGCCAACGTCCTGACTTTC.

The CDR3 region has the DNA TGTGCCAGCAGCCTCGACAGGCGTAGCGAGCAGTACTTC. Encoded protein: CASSLDRRSEQYF. The chain combines TRBV3-1 (or the pseudogene TRBV3-2) with TRBJ2-7, with TRBD1 as a possible D gene (6 bases). Germline CDR1 LGHDT, CDR2 YNNKEL (reference sequence). The V end lost 4 bases, the J end lost 6 bases, and 13 bases lay between the germline ends. This CDR3 spans 13 amino acids.